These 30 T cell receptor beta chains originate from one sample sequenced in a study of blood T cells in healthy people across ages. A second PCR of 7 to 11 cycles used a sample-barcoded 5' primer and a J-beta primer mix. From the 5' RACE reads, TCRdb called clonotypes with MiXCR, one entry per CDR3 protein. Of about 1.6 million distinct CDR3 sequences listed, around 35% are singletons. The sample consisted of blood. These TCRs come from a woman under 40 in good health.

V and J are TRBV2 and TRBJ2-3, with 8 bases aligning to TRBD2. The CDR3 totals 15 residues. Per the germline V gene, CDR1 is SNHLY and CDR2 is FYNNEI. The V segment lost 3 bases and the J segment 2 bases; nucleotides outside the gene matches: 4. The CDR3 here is CASSEDSGATDTQYF. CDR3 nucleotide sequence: TGTGCCAGCAGTGAGGATAGCGGGGCCACAGATACGCAGTATTTT. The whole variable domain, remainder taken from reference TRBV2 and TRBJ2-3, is EPEVTQTPSHQVTQMGQEVILRCVPISNHLYFYWYRQILGQKVEFLVSFYNNEISEKSEIFDDQFSVERPDGSNFTLKIRSTKLEDSAMYFCASSEDSGATDTQYFGPGTRLTVL.

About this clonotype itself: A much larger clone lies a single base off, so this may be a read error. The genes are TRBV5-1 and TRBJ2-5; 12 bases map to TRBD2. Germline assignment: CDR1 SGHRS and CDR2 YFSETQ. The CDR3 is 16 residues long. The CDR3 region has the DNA TGCGCCAGCAGCTTGGCACTAGCGGGGGGTCAAGAGGCCCAGTACTTC. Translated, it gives CASSLALAGGQEAQYF.

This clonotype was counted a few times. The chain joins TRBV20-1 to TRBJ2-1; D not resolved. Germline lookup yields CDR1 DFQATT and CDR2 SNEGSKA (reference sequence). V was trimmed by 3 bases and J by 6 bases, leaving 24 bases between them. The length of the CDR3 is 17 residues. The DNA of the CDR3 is TGCAGTGCTAGGGTCTCCTACAGCCTCAATATCATCAATGAGCAGTTCTTC. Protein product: CSARVSYSLNIINEQFF.

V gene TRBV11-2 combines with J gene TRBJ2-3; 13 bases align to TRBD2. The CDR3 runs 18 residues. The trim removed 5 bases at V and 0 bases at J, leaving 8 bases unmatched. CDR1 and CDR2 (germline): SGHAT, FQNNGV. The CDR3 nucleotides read TGTGCCAGCAGCACGGGACTAGCGGGGAGTACTAGCACAGATACGCAGTATTTT. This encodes CASSTGLAGSTSTDTQYF.

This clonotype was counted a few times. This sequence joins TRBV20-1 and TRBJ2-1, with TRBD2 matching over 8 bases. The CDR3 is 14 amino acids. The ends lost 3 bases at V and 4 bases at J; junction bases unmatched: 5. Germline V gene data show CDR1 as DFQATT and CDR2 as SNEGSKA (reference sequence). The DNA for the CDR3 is TGCAGTGCTAGTGCGAGCGGGGGTTACAATGAGCAGTTCTTC. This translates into CSASASGGYNEQFF.

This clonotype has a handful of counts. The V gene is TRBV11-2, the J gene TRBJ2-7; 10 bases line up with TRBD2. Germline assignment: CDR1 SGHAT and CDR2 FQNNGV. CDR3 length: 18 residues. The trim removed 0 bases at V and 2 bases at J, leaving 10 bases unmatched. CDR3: CASSLEARTSGPPYEQYF. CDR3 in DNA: TGTGCCAGCAGCTTAGAGGCCCGGACTAGCGGACCACCCTACGAGCAGTACTTC.

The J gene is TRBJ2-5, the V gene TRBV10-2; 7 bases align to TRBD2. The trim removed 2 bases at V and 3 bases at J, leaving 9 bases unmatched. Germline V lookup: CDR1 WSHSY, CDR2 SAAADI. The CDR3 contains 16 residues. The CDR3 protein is CASSEGTNPGKETQYF. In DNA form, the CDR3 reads TGCGCCAGCAGTGAGGGGACTAATCCGGGGAAAGAGACCCAGTACTTC.

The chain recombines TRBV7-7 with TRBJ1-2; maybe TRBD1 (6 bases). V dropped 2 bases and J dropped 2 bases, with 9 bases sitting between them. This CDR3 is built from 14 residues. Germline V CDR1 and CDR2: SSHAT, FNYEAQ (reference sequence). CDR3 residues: CASSLRGENYGYTF. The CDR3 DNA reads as TGTGCCAGCAGCTTAAGGGGGGAAAACTATGGCTACACCTTC.

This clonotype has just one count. CDR3 sequence reads: CASTPGREAYNEQFF. The CDR3 coding sequence is TGTGCCAGCACCCCTGGGAGGGAGGCTTACAATGAGCAGTTCTTC. V gene TRBV27 combines with J gene TRBJ2-1; 7 bases agree with TRBD2. Looked up from germline, CDR1 is MNHEY and CDR2 is SMNVEV (reference sequence). This CDR3 contains 15 residues. J gave up 4 bases and V 7 bases, and 10 bases lay outside the gene matches.

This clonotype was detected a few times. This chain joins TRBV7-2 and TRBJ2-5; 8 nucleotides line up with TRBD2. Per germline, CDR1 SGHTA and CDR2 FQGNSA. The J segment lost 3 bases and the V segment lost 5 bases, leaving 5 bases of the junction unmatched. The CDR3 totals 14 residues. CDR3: CASSRGAGEETQYF. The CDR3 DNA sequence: TGTGCCAGCAGCCGTGGAGCGGGGGAAGAGACCCAGTACTTC.

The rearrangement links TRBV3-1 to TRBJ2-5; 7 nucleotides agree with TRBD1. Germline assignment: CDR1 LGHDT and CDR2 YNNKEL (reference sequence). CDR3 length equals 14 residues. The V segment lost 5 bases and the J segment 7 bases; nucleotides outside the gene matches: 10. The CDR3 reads CASSTHRGQVTQYF. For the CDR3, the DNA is TGTGCCAGCAGCACCCACAGGGGCCAGGTGACCCAGTACTTC.

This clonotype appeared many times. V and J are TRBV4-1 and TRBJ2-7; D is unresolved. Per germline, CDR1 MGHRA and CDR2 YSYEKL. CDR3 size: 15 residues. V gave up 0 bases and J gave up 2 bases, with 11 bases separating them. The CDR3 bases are TGCGCCAGCAGCCAAGACAAGGGTTTTCCCTACGAGCAGTACTTC. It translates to CASSQDKGFPYEQYF.

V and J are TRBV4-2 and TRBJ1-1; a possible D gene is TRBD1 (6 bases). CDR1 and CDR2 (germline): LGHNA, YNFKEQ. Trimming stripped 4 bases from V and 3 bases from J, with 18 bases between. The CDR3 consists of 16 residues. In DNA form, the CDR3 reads TGTGCCAGCAGCCCAAGGTTACAGGGAGAGGACACTGAAGCTTTCTTT. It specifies CASSPRLQGEDTEAFF.

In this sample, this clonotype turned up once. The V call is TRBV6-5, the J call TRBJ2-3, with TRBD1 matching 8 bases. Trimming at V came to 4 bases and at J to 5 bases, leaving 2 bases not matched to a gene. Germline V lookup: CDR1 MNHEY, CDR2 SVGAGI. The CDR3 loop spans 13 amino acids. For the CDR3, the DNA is TGTGCCAGCAGTTTCGACAGGGGAGATACGCAGTATTTT. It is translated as CASSFDRGDTQYF.

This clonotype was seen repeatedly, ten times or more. The CDR3 reads CATSTEQNIQYF. CDR3 nucleotide sequence: TGTGCCACCAGCACAGAACAAAACATTCAGTACTTC. The chain uses TRBV24-1 and TRBJ2-4; no reliable D call. The CDR3 has 12 amino acids. From germline, CDR1 is KGHDR and CDR2 SFDVKD. V was clipped by 7 bases and J by 5 bases, with 8 bases between them.

This CDR3 is CAISDFSLNTEAFF. The CDR3 nucleotides are TGTGCCATCAGTGACTTCAGCTTGAACACTGAAGCTTTCTTT. The gene calls are TRBV10-3 and TRBJ1-1; no clear D gene. Trimming cost V 3 bases and J 0 bases, with 8 bases left between them. Germline V gene data show CDR1 as ENHRY and CDR2 as SYGVKD. The CDR3 sequence is 14 residues long.

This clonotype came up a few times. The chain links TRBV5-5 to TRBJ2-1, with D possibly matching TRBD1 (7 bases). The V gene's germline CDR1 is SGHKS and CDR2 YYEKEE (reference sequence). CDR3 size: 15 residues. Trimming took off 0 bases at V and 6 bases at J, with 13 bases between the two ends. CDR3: CASSLVQGDSNEQFF. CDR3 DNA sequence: TGTGCCAGCAGCTTGGTTCAGGGGGACTCCAATGAGCAGTTCTTC.

In nucleotides, the CDR3 is TGCGCCAGCAGCCAAGATCCGACTTACCTTGGGGCCCAGTACTTC. This gives the protein CASSQDPTYLGAQYF. The V call is TRBV4-1, the J call TRBJ2-7, with D perhaps matching TRBD1 (5 bases). Looked up from germline, CDR1 is MGHRA and CDR2 is YSYEKL. Trimming left V 0 bases short and J 10 bases short, with 19 bases between. CDR3 length: 15 amino acids.

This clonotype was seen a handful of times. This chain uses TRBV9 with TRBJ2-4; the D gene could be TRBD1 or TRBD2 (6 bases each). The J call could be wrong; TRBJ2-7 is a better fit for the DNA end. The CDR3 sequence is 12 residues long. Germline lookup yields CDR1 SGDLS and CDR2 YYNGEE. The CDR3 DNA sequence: TGTGCCAGCAGCGCGGAGGGGGGCGAGCAGTACTTC. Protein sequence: CASSAEGGEQYF.

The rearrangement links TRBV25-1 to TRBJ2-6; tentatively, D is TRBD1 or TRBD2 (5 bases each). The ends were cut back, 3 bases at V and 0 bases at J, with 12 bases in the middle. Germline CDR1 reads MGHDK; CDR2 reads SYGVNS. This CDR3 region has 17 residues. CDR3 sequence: CASSDRGVNSGANVLTF. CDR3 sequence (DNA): TGTGCCAGCAGTGATCGGGGCGTCAACTCTGGGGCCAACGTCCTGACTTTC.

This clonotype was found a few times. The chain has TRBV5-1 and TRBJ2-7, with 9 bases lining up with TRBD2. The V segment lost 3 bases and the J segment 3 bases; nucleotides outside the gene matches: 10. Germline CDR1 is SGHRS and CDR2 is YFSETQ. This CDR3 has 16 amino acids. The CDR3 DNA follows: TGCGCCAGCAGCTGGGGACTAGCCAAGACATTCTACGAGCAGTACTTC. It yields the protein CASSWGLAKTFYEQYF.

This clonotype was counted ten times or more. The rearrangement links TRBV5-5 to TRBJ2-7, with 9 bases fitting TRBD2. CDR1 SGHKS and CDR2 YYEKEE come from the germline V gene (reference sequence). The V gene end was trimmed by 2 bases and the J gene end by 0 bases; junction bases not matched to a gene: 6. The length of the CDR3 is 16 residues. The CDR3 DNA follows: TGTGCCAGCAGCTTAGAAGCGGGAGGCCCCTCCTACGAGCAGTACTTC. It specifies CASSLEAGGPSYEQYF. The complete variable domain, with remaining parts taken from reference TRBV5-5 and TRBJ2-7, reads DAGVTQSPTHLIKTRGQQVTLRCSPISGHKSVSWYQQVLGQGPQFIFQYYEKEERGRGNFPDRFSARQFPNYSSELNVNALLLGDSALYLCASSLEAGGPSYEQYFGPGTRLTVT.

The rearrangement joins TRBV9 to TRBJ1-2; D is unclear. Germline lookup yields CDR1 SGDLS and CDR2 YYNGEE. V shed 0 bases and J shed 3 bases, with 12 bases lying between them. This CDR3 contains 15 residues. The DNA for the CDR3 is TGTGCCAGCAGCGTAGGTACCTTAGCTGACTATGGCTACACCTTC. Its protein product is CASSVGTLADYGYTF.

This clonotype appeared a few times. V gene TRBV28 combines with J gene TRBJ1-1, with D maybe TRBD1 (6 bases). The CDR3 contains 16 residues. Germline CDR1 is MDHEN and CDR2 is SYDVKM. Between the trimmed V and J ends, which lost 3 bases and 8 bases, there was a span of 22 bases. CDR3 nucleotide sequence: TGTGCCAGCAGTTTGGATAATTTGGCACAGGGCTCGGAAGCTTTCTTT. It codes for CASSLDNLAQGSEAFF.

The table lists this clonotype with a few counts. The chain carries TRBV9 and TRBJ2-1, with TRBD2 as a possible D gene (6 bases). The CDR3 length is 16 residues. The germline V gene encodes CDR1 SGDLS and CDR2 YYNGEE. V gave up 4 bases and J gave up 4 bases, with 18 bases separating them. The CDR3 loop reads CASSPDGTSLYNEQFF. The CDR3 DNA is TGTGCCAGCAGCCCCGACGGGACTTCCCTATACAATGAGCAGTTCTTC.

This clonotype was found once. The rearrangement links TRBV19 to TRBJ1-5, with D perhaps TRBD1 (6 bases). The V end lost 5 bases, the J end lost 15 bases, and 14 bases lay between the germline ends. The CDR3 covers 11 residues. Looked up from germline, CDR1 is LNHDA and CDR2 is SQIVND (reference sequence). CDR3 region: CASSSTGNLHF. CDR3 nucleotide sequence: TGTGCCAGTAGTTCCACAGGGAACTTGCATTTT.

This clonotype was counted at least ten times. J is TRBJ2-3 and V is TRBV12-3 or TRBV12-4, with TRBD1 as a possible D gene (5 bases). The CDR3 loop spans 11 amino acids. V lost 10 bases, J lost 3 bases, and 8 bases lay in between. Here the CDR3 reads CATSGTDTQYF. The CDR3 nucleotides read TGTGCCACATCAGGGACAGATACGCAGTATTTT.

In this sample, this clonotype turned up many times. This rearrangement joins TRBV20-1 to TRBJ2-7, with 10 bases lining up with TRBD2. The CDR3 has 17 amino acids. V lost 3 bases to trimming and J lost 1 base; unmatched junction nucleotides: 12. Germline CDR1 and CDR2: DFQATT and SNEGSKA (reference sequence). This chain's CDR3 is CSASASGSHRFSYEQYF. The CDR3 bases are TGCAGTGCTAGCGCTAGCGGGAGCCACCGATTTTCCTACGAGCAGTACTTC.

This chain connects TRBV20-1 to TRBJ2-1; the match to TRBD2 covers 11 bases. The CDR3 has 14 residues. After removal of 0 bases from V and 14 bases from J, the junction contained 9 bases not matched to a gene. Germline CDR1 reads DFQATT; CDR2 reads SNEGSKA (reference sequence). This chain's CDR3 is CSARDQGTSGLKFF. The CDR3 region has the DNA TGCAGTGCTAGAGATCAAGGGACTAGCGGACTTAAGTTCTTC.

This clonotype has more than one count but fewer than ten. The CDR3: CSAKTSGRFQETQYF. As DNA, the CDR3 is TGCAGTGCTAAAACTAGCGGGAGGTTTCAAGAGACCCAGTACTTC. The J gene is TRBJ2-5, the V gene TRBV20-1, with 12 positions matching TRBD2. Germline lookup yields CDR1 DFQATT and CDR2 SNEGSKA (reference sequence). This CDR3 comprises 15 residues. With V trimmed by 4 bases and J by 2 bases, 5 bases remained unmatched.